The sequence of this TCR beta chain was determined in a study of control samples from healthy donors and cancer patients (dated by TCRdb to 2020 to 2021). The method behind the library was the immunoSEQ multiplex PCR assay. As stored in TCRdb, this immuneACCESS dataset retains in-frame rearrangements with V and J assigned. A fraction of the clones does not appear; measured against another copy, unresolved V genes explain less than half of the discrepancy, and the remainder lacks a known reason. The sample contains roughly 150,000 clones, around 90% of them found a single time. The top ten clones comprise 1.7% of the sample. Only one count was recorded for this clone. Its antigen remains unidentified. No per-base quality is available; no much larger clone lies one base away. CDR1 and CDR2 (SEHNR, FQNEAQ) derive from the germline V gene (reference sequence). Spanning cysteine to phenylalanine, the CDR3 consists of 15 amino acids. Just CDR3 DNA is preserved here, 45 bases in frame from base 1. Trimming costs V 5 bases and J 4 bases, and their ends lie 15 bases apart.

The source of this sequence is a man in his late teens or twenties in good health. The sequence joins TRBV7-9 to TRBJ2-1; matching of 7 bases hints at TRBD2 as the D gene. Sequenced input: blood. The nucleotide sequence is TGTGCCAGCAGCCCATGGCGGGGGCCTTACAATGAGCAGTTCTTC. Its protein product is CASSPWRGPYNEQFF. The entire variable domain, with the stretches around the CDR3 drawn from the reference TRBV7-9 and TRBJ2-1 proteins, is DTGVSQNPRHKITKRGQNVTFRCDPISEHNRLYWYRQTLGQGPEFLTYFQNEAQLEKSRLLSDRFSAERPKGSFSTLEIQRTEQGDSAMYLCASSPWRGPYNEQFFGPGTRLTVL.